This T cell receptor (beta chain) was retrieved from a study of beta chain features in type 1 diabetes. V lost 0 bases and J lost 2; bases outside the gene matches: 7. Germline-derived CDR1 and CDR2 are LGHNA and YSLEER. The CDR3 has 17 residues. Every isolated RNA sample was fully reverse transcribed, so sequencing captured expressed TCRB transcripts. Clones were sequenced by immunoSEQ multiplex PCR, and TCRdb holds only the in-frame ones, with some missing. Of 250,000 or so clones listed, roughly 22% are singletons. The table lists this clone with a few counts. What it recognizes is unknown. A sort by CD45RO/CCR7/CD25/CD127/CD95/CD27 yielded CD4+ naive, central memory, regulatory and stem cell-like memory cells. In all sorted populations, purity surpassed 95%. Study-wide results and caveats: Sequencing from cDNA could over-represent high-TCR-expressing cells. TCRB CDR3 length was moderately but significantly reduced in all four CD4+ subsets of Type 1 diabetes patients.

The sequence was obtained from a woman between 35 and 50 years old with type 1 diabetes. The chain couples TRBV4-3 to TRBJ2-5; 9 bases map to TRBD1. The sample was naive CD4+ T cells from blood. The CDR3: CASSQDSRQGVQETQYF. DNA for the CDR3: TGCGCCAGCAGCCAAGATAGTCGACAGGGGGTACAAGAGACCCAGTACTTC.